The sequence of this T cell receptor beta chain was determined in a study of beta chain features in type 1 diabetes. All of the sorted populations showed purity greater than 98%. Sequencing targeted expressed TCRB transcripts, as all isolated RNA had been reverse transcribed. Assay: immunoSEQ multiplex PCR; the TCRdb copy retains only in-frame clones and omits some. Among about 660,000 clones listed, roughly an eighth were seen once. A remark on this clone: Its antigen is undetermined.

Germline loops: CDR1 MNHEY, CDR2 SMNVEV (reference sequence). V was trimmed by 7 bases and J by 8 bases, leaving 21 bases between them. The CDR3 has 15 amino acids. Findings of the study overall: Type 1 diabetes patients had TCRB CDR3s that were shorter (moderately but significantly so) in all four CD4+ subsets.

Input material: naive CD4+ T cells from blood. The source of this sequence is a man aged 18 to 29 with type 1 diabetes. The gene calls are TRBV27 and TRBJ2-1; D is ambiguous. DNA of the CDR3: TGTGCCAGCACCTCATCGAGTCTCCCGGAAGATGAGCAGTTCTTC. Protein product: CASTSSSLPEDEQFF.